This entry lists 30 T cell receptor beta chains sequenced from one sample in a study of blood T cells in healthy people across ages. The use of a sample-barcoded 5' primer and a J-beta primer mix characterized a second PCR of about 7 to 12 cycles. From the 5' RACE reads, TCRdb called clonotypes with MiXCR, one entry per CDR3 protein. The table shows hundreds of thousands of distinct CDR3 sequences, with under 25% occurring only once. Sequenced: blood. These receptors were collected from a man in his 70s in good health.

This rearrangement joins TRBV4-1 to TRBJ2-2; 9 positions agree with TRBD2. The CDR3 totals 17 residues. The junction had 5 bases not matched to a gene; V was cut back by 0 bases and J by 3 bases. Germline-derived CDR1 and CDR2 are MGHRA and YSYEKL. CDR3 coding DNA: TGCGCCAGCAGCCAAGAACCCACTAGCGGGTACACCGGGGAGCTGTTTTTT. It codes for CASSQEPTSGYTGELFF.

The chain combines TRBV12-3 or TRBV12-4 with TRBJ2-5; 10 nucleotides line up with TRBD2. The DNA end lines up better with TRBJ2-1; the J call may be wrong. The CDR3 is 16 residues long. In nucleotides, the CDR3 is TGTGCCAGCAGCAGGGCTAGCGGGAGAGGGTACAATGAGCAGTTCTTC. Amino acid sequence: CASSRASGRGYNEQFF.

The chain recombines TRBV3-1 with TRBJ2-2; no reliable D call. The CDR3 covers 14 residues. The ends were cut back, 3 bases at V and 9 bases at J, with 14 bases in the middle. CDR1 and CDR2 (germline): LGHDT, YNNKEL (reference sequence). The CDR3 spells CASSHTSVAWELFF. The CDR3 DNA sequence: TGTGCCAGCAGCCACACAAGCGTAGCCTGGGAGCTGTTTTTT.

The sample holds a few counts of this clonotype. This chain uses TRBV7-2 with TRBJ2-5; 9 nucleotides align to TRBD2. The J call is uncertain, as TRBJ2-7 better fits the DNA end. CDR1 and CDR2 from the germline V gene are SGHTA and FQGNSA. The length of the CDR3 is 14 residues. In DNA, the CDR3 is TGTGCCAGCAGCTTGGCTAGCGGGAAGTACGAGCAGTACTTC. Translating gives CASSLASGKYEQYF.

The chain uses TRBV12-3 or TRBV12-4 and TRBJ2-2, with a weak D call TRBD2 (5 bases). V lost 3 bases and J 0 bases, leaving 11 bases between the germline ends. The CDR3 length is 16 residues. The DNA of the CDR3 is TGTGCCAGCAGTTTTAAGAGGGAGCCGAACACCGGGGAGCTGTTTTTT. Residues: CASSFKREPNTGELFF.

This sequence joins TRBV3-1 and TRBJ2-1; 10 nucleotides match TRBD2. The J call may be mistaken, given a closer DNA end match to TRBJ2-7. The length of the CDR3 is 16 residues. From germline, CDR1 is LGHDT and CDR2 YNNKEL (reference sequence). The CDR3 sequence is CASSPSSGRTSYEQYF. Written as DNA, the CDR3 is TGTGCCAGCAGCCCCAGTAGCGGGAGGACCTCCTACGAGCAGTACTTC.

This clonotype has at least ten counts. J is TRBJ2-5 and V is TRBV29-1, with D possibly TRBD1 on 5 matching bases. The tail of the sequence fits TRBJ2-7 better, so the J call may be wrong. Germline CDR1 reads SQVTM; CDR2 reads ANQGSEA. The CDR3 length is 12 residues. The CDR3 DNA reads as TGCAGCGTTGGGGGCTTGGCCTACGAGCAGTACTTC. Protein product: CSVGGLAYEQYF.

The chain employs TRBV14 and TRBJ1-2, with 8 nucleotides matching TRBD1. After removal of 1 base from V and 4 bases from J, the junction contained 8 bases not matched to a gene. This CDR3 has 16 residues. The germline gives CDR1 SGHDN, CDR2 FVKESK. CDR3: CASSQVPGTGLYGYTF. CDR3 sequence (DNA): TGTGCCAGCAGCCAAGTTCCCGGGACAGGCCTCTATGGCTACACCTTC.

The V and J genes are TRBV20-1 and TRBJ1-1, with D unclear. The CDR3 runs to 13 residues. Per germline, CDR1 DFQATT and CDR2 SNEGSKA (reference sequence). V lost 3 bases and J 1 base, leaving 9 bases between the germline ends. The CDR3 spells CSASSRPNTEAFF. In DNA form, the CDR3 reads TGCAGTGCTAGTTCCAGACCGAACACTGAAGCTTTCTTT.

This chain connects TRBV5-5 to TRBJ2-3; D call uncertain. CDR1 SGHKS and CDR2 YYEKEE come from the germline V gene (reference sequence). V was cut by 0 bases and J by 3 bases, with 11 bases left in between. The CDR3 has 15 residues. In nucleotides, the CDR3 is TGTGCCAGCAGCTTGGAGGTTGCCGCTACAGATACGCAGTATTTT. Its protein product is CASSLEVAATDTQYF.

Only a few counts were recorded for this clonotype. The chain is built from TRBV7-9 and TRBJ1-5, with 11 bases fitting TRBD1. Germline trimming cut 1 base from V and 7 bases from J; bases unmatched to any gene: 3. CDR1 SEHNR and CDR2 FQNEAQ come from the germline V gene (reference sequence). The length of the CDR3 is 15 residues. The CDR3: CASSLGGTGGQPQHF. CDR3 nucleotides: TGTGCCAGCAGCTTAGGAGGGACAGGGGGACAGCCCCAGCATTTT.

The chain links TRBV20-1 to TRBJ2-3; D perhaps matches TRBD2 (6 bases). Between the trimmed V and J ends, which lost 5 bases and 6 bases, there was a span of 12 bases. The CDR3 extends over 12 amino acids. Per the germline V gene, CDR1 is DFQATT and CDR2 is SNEGSKA (reference sequence). This CDR3 is CSAQTSGDTQYF. CDR3 nucleotide sequence: TGCAGTGCTCAGACTAGTGGGGATACGCAGTATTTT.

The CDR3 DNA follows: TGCAGCGTCCCGGGAGGGGCTGGTACGCAGTATTTT. Translating it yields CSVPGGAGTQYF. The chain carries TRBV29-1 and TRBJ2-3, with 8 nucleotides matching TRBD2. The CDR3 loop spans 12 amino acids. J lost 8 bases, V lost 6 bases, and 7 bases had no gene match. Germline loops: CDR1 SQVTM, CDR2 ANQGSEA.

This clonotype was counted at least ten times. This chain uses TRBV7-2 with TRBJ1-4; D is undetermined. The CDR3 has 13 residues. CDR1 and CDR2 from the germline V gene are SGHTA and FQGNSA. V was shortened by 7 bases and J by 3 bases, with 9 bases between the two germline ends. CDR3 sequence (DNA): TGTGCCAGCACCCTAAGATCTAATGAAAAACTGTTTTTT. The encoded protein is CASTLRSNEKLFF.

V usage is TRBV12-3 or TRBV12-4 and J usage is TRBJ2-5, with 8 nucleotides matching TRBD2. The CDR3 length is 15 residues. V lost 7 bases and J lost 1; bases outside the gene matches: 8. CDR3 in DNA: TGTGCCAGCACCTCTTCACTAGCGGTCCAAGAGACCCAGTACTTC. It yields the protein CASTSSLAVQETQYF.

The chain couples TRBV10-3 to TRBJ2-5; D possibly corresponds to TRBD2 (5 bases). Germline CDR1 ENHRY, CDR2 SYGVKD. This CDR3 spans 15 amino acids. Trimming pared 6 bases from V and 0 bases from J, leaving 14 bases between. As DNA, the CDR3 is TGTGCCATCAGCCCCGGGAAAATGTACCAAGAGACCCAGTACTTC. Translated, it gives CAISPGKMYQETQYF.

This clonotype has just a few counts. J is TRBJ2-5 and V is TRBV7-9; D gene uncertain. This CDR3 comprises 14 residues. Trimming removed 3 bases at V and 5 bases at J, with 13 bases between. Per the germline V gene, CDR1 is SEHNR and CDR2 is FQNEAQ (reference sequence). CDR3 in DNA: TGTGCCAGCAGCTTTCTGGGAATCCAGGAGACCCAGTACTTC. It translates to CASSFLGIQETQYF.

This clonotype was found a few times. This chain links TRBV25-1 with TRBJ2-5; a possible D gene is TRBD1 (7 bases). In germline, CDR1 is MGHDK, CDR2 SYGVNS. The CDR3 sequence is 12 residues long. V was trimmed by 7 bases and J by 5 bases, leaving 11 bases between them. CDR3 amino acids: CASNPGGETQYF. The CDR3 DNA reads TGTGCCAGCAATCCAGGGGGGGAGACCCAGTACTTC. The entire variable domain, with the rest obtained from reference TRBV25-1 and TRBJ2-5, is as follows: EADIYQTPRYLVIGTGKKITLECSQTMGHDKMYWYQQDPGMELHLIHYSYGVNSTEKGDLSSESTVSRIRTEHFPLTLESARPSHTSQYLCASNPGGETQYFGPGTRLLVL.

Comments on this clonotype: The germline gene is not matched at one end of the junction; a read error may be the cause. The chain is built from TRBV20-1 and TRBJ2-5, with a weak D call TRBD2 (5 bases). The J call may be in error: the DNA end matches TRBJ2-7 better. CDR3 length equals 14 residues. The germline gives CDR1 DFQATT, CDR2 SNEGSKA (reference sequence). This chain's CDR3 is CRARRGQVPYEQYF. CDR3 DNA: TGCAGAGCTAGACGGGGTCAGGTACCCTACGAGCAGTACTTC.

The chain employs TRBV30 and TRBJ2-5; either TRBD1 or TRBD2 may supply D (5 bases each). The J call may be mistaken, given a closer DNA end match to TRBJ2-1. This CDR3 has 17 amino acids. Germline CDR1 and CDR2: GTSNPN and SVGIG (reference sequence). The CDR3 DNA sequence: TGTGCCTGGAGTGGGGACGGGTACAATCTCGGCTACAATGAGCAGTTCTTC. This sequence encodes CAWSGDGYNLGYNEQFF.

Only a few counts were recorded for this clonotype. The rearrangement uses TRBV7-8 and TRBJ2-6; TRBD1 agrees at 9 bases. The CDR3 extends over 18 amino acids. V dropped 2 bases and J dropped 4; count of bases not matched to a gene: 9. Per the germline V gene, CDR1 is SGHVS and CDR2 is FQNEAQ. CDR3 in amino acids: CASSLYRGLQAGANVLTF. The CDR3 DNA reads TGTGCCAGCAGCTTATACAGGGGGCTCCAAGCGGGGGCCAACGTCCTGACTTTC.

This clonotype has a handful of counts. The chain employs TRBV28 and TRBJ2-7, with D perhaps TRBD1 (6 bases). The CDR3 consists of 13 residues. Looked up from germline, CDR1 is MDHEN and CDR2 is SYDVKM. Trimming took 6 bases from V and 9 from J, leaving 18 bases between them. The CDR3 sequence: CASRVQQQGRQYF. DNA of the CDR3: TGTGCCAGCAGGGTTCAACAGCAGGGGCGGCAGTACTTC.

This clonotype has just a few counts. This sequence joins TRBV7-2 and TRBJ1-1; no firm D call. The CDR3 is 14 amino acids. Germline lookup yields CDR1 SGHTA and CDR2 FQGNSA. V gave up 1 base and J gave up 3 bases, with 9 bases separating them. CDR3 bases: TGTGCCAGCAGCTTAGTTCCCAGCTACACTGAAGCTTTCTTT. Translated: CASSLVPSYTEAFF.

The chain has TRBV28 and TRBJ1-5; possibly TRBD1 for D (5 bases). Germline CDR1 reads MDHEN; CDR2 reads SYDVKM. CDR3 length: 16 amino acids. With 1 base removed from V and 5 bases from J, the gap between germline ends came to 15 bases. The CDR3 sequence is CASSLYGLKGDQPQHF. In DNA form, the CDR3 reads TGTGCCAGCAGTTTATATGGACTCAAAGGGGATCAGCCCCAGCATTTT.

V is TRBV6-5 and J is TRBJ1-2; D remains unclear. Germline values: CDR1 MNHEY, CDR2 SVGAGI. Trimming removed 6 bases from V and 3 bases from J, with 8 bases in between. CDR3 length equals 12 residues. CDR3 coding DNA: TGTGCCAGCAGAGCACAAGACTATGGCTACACCTTC. It is translated as CASRAQDYGYTF.

This chain uses TRBV28 with TRBJ2-1; TRBD2 is a possible D gene (5 bases). The J call could be wrong; TRBJ2-7 is a better fit for the DNA end. The CDR3 sequence is 12 residues long. Germline CDR1 and CDR2: MDHEN and SYDVKM. The DNA of the CDR3 is TGTGCCAGCAGTTTACAGCTCGGGAAGCAGTACTTC. This gives the protein CASSLQLGKQYF.

This clonotype was detected a few times. The rearrangement joins TRBV10-1 to TRBJ2-7, with 10 bases aligning to TRBD2. The germline CDR1 and CDR2 sequences are WNHNN and SYGVQD (reference sequence). The V gene end was trimmed by 3 bases and the J gene end by 2 bases; junction bases not matched to a gene: 4. This CDR3 contains 15 residues. CDR3 DNA sequence: TGCGCCAGCAGTGATCGGCTAGCGGGAGCCTACGAGCAGTACTTC. Its translation: CASSDRLAGAYEQYF.

This clonotype was picked up many times. The chain joins TRBV29-1 to TRBJ2-5; 12 nucleotides line up with TRBD2. This CDR3 has 13 amino acids. Trimming took 6 bases from V and 5 from J; bases not matched to a gene: 4. CDR1 is SQVTM, CDR2 ANQGSEA, per germline. The CDR3 loop reads CSVLTSGSETQYF. CDR3 nucleotides: TGCAGCGTCCTGACTAGCGGGAGTGAGACCCAGTACTTC.

The chain is built from TRBV20-1 and TRBJ2-5; possibly TRBD1 for D (5 bases). Gene TRBJ2-7 matches the end of the DNA better, so the J call may be wrong. The germline V gene encodes CDR1 DFQATT and CDR2 SNEGSKA (reference sequence). There are 14 residues in the CDR3. DNA for the CDR3: TGCAGTGCCTTAGACAGTCCGAGCTCCTACGAGCAGTACTTC. Translation gives CSALDSPSSYEQYF.

V and J are TRBV20-1 and TRBJ2-2; 11 nucleotides agree with TRBD2. The J segment lost 6 bases and the V segment lost 6 bases, leaving 9 bases of the junction unmatched. This CDR3 has 15 residues. Germline-derived CDR1 and CDR2 are DFQATT and SNEGSKA (reference sequence). In nucleotides, the CDR3 is TGCAGTGCACAACTAGCGGGAGTTGGGCCCGGGGAGCTGTTTTTT. Protein: CSAQLAGVGPGELFF.